This T cell receptor beta chain came from a study of cytomegalovirus exposure and HLA in healthy donors. Use of 60 Vbeta and 13 Jbeta primers characterized the PCR. As processed by the authors: Later work found roughly 80 million unique TCR beta chains, with about 10 million shared. Sequencing used immunoSEQ multiplex PCR; TCRdb keeps in-frame clones, though not all of them. V and J calls and clone size are copied from that table; D and trimming were computed from the DNA. The table includes 95,000 to 150,000 clones, 81% detected once. Study results and caveats: In a later analysis, the majority of CMV-associated beta chains seemingly showed HLA restriction.

The CDR3 sequence is 14 residues long. Trimming took 6 bases from V and 0 from J; bases not matched to a gene: 3. Germline CDR1 MNHNY, CDR2 SVGAGI (reference sequence). A word on this clone: What it recognizes is unknown.

The sequenced sample consisted of PBMCs. The receptor was derived from a woman aged 25 to 45 in good health and CMV-seronegative. The V call is TRBV6-6, the J call TRBJ2-3; 7 bases match TRBD2. This CDR3 reads CASRDSGSTDTQYF. Here the CDR3 DNA reads TGTGCCAGCAGGGATAGCGGGAGCACAGATACGCAGTATTTT.